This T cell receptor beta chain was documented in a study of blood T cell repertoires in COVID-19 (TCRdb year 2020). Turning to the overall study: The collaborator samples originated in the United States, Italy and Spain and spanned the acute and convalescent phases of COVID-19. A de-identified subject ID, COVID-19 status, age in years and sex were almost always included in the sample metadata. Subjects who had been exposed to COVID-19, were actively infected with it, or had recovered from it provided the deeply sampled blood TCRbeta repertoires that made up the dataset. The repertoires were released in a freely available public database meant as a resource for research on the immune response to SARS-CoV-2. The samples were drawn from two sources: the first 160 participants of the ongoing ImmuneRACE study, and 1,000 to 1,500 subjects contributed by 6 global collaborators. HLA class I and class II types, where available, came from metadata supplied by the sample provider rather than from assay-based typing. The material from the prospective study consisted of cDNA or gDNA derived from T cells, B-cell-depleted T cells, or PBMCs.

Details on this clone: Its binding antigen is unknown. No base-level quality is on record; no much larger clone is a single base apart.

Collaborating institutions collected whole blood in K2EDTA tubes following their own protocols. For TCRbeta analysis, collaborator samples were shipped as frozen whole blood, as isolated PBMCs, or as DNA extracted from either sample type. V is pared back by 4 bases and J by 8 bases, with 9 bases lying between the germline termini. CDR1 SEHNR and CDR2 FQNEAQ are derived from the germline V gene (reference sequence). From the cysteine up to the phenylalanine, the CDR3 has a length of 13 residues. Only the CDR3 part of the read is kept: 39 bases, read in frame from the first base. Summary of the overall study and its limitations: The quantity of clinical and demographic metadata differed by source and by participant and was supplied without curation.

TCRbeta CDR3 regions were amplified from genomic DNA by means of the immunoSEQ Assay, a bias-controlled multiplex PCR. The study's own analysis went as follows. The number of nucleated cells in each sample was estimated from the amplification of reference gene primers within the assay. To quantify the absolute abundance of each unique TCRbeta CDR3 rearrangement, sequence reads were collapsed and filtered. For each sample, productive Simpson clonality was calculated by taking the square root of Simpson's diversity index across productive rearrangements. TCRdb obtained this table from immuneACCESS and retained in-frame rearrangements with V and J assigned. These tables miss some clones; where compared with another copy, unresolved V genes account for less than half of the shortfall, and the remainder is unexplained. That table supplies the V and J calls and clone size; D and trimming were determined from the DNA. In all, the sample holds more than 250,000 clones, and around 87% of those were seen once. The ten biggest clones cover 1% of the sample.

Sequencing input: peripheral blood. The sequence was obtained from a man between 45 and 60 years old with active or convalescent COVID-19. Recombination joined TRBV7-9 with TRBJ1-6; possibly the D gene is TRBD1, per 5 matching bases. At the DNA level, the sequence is TGTGCCAGCAGCTCCCAAGGGGATTCACCCCTCCACTTT. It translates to CASSSQGDSPLHF. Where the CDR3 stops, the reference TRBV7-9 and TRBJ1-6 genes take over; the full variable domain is DTGVSQNPRHKITKRGQNVTFRCDPISEHNRLYWYRQTLGQGPEFLTYFQNEAQLEKSRLLSDRFSAERPKGSFSTLEIQRTEQGDSAMYLCASSSQGDSPLHFGNGTRLTVT.